This TCR beta chain stems from a study of shared clonotypes between healthy human individuals. CDR1 is SGHRS, CDR2 YFSETQ, per germline. The CDR3 runs to 15 residues. Trimming left V 4 bases short and J 0 bases short, with 13 bases between. 200 to 250 ng DNA, about 30,000 T cell genomes, went into each sorted-subset replicate PCR. The protocol was immunoSEQ multiplex PCR, while the TCRdb copy is restricted to in-frame clones and leaves out a portion. Of approximately 1,500,000 clones listed, about 96% are singletons. V and J are TRBV5-1 and TRBJ1-2, with D possibly being TRBD1 (6 bases). The sequence was obtained from a man younger than 40 in good health. Sequenced input: naive CD4+ T cells sorted from blood. Stated subset: CD45RA+ positively selected. Here the CDR3 reads CASSKKTGTNYGYTF. CDR3 DNA sequence: TGCGCCAGCAGCAAAAAGACAGGTACTAACTATGGCTACACCTTC.